What follows are 6 T cell receptor beta chains derived from one specimen sequenced in a study of T cells in Graves' hyperthyroidism and ophthalmopathy. It was RNA transcripts that yielded the amplified TCR beta CDR3 regions. The HTBI primer set served for first-round RT-PCR of the TCR CDR3. TCRdb re-derived calls from the multiplex PCR reads in MiXCR, one entry per CDR3 protein. The table includes 550,000 to 600,000 distinct CDR3 sequences, 35% to 55% detected once. Sample: peripheral blood or thyroid tissue (not recorded which). These TCRs come from an adult woman with Graves' disease, either hyperthyroidism or ophthalmopathy (not recorded which).

This clonotype came up many times. The gene calls are TRBV5-6 and TRBJ1-5; D is uncertain. CDR1 and CDR2 (germline): SGHDT, YYEEEE. The length of the CDR3 is 15 residues. V lost 4 bases and J lost 1, with 12 bases in between. CDR3 sequence (DNA): TGTGCCAGCAGCCCCTCCTGGGCCAGCAATCAGCCCCAGCATTTT. As protein: CASSPSWASNQPQHF.

This clonotype occurred many times. Here the CDR3 DNA reads TGTGCCAGCAGTAGGGGGACTACCTACGAGCAGTACTTC. Protein sequence: CASSRGTTYEQYF. V is TRBV25-1 and J is TRBJ2-7; maybe TRBD2 (7 bases). Trimming took 5 bases from V and 2 from J, leaving 10 bases between them. Germline V lookup: CDR1 MGHDK, CDR2 SYGVNS. CDR3 size: 13 residues.

There are a few counts of this clonotype. This sequence joins TRBV7-2 and TRBJ2-7; 7 nucleotides align to TRBD2. The CDR3 loop spans 19 amino acids. Germline trimming cut 6 bases from V and 0 bases from J; bases unmatched to any gene: 20. Looked up from germline, CDR1 is SGHTA and CDR2 is FQGNSA. The CDR3 region is CASSLRTWDLWEGSYEQYF. The CDR3 bases are TGTGCCAGCAGTTTACGGACGTGGGATTTATGGGAGGGCTCCTACGAGCAGTACTTC.

The V call is TRBV7-2, the J call TRBJ2-1; 9 bases agree with TRBD1. The germline CDR1 and CDR2 sequences are SGHTA and FQGNSA. This CDR3 contains 17 residues. Trimming cost V 5 bases and J 6 bases; bases outside gene matches: 14. The CDR3 is CASSLPPGQGSGNEQFF. CDR3 nucleotide sequence: TGTGCCAGCAGCCTCCCGCCGGGACAGGGTTCGGGCAATGAGCAGTTCTTC.

This clonotype was counted ten times or more. CDR3 region: CASSVPSGGLAEKTNTGELFF. In DNA, the CDR3 is TGTGCCAGCAGCGTACCCTCGGGAGGACTAGCAGAAAAGACGAACACCGGGGAGCTGTTTTTT. The chain combines TRBV7-8 with TRBJ2-2, with 8 positions matching TRBD2. V lost 5 bases to trimming and J lost 0 bases; unmatched junction nucleotides: 20. The CDR3 is 21 amino acids. CDR1 is SGHVS and CDR2 is FQNEAQ in the germline V gene. Full variable domain (remainder filled in from reference TRBV7-8 and TRBJ2-2): GAGVSQSPRYKVAKRGQDVALRCDPISGHVSLFWYQQALGQGPEFLTYFQNEAQLDKSGLPSDRFFAERPEGSVSTLKIQRTQQEDSAVYLCASSVPSGGLAEKTNTGELFFGEGSRLTVL.

Ten or more counts support this clonotype. The genes are TRBV7-9 and TRBJ1-5; D gene uncertain. Germline CDR1 is SEHNR and CDR2 is FQNEAQ (reference sequence). The CDR3 consists of 13 residues. V lost 5 bases and J lost 5, with 10 bases in between. CDR3 region: CASSVKGDQPQHF. The CDR3 nucleotides read TGTGCCAGCAGCGTAAAAGGAGATCAGCCCCAGCATTTT.